Presented here are 29 T cell receptor beta chains from one specimen sequenced in a study of T-cell reconstitution after alpha-beta-depleted transplantation in children (dated by TCRdb to the mid-2010s). Explained via the paper, the treatment or condition label denotes: allogeneic hematopoietic cell transplantation with graft depleted of TCRalphabeta T cells and CD19 B cells. Library creation used PCR. Sequenced using an Illumina HiSeq 2500. TCR library preparation used molecular barcoding, with unique molecular identifiers applied to normalize quantification of the TCRbeta repertoire. The raw public reads went through TCRdb reprocessing: fastp at Q25, MiXCR clone calling, in-frame beta chains kept. Under each unique CDR3 protein, matching rows form one entry showing the most common genes and DNA. In this sample the table shows some 300,000 distinct CDR3 sequences, over 9.5% of which occur a single time. The biggest ten clones account for 7.5% of the sample.

The input for sequencing was PBMCs, taken before TCRalphabeta/CD19-depleted stem cell transplant. The receptors originated from a boy in the first two years of life with acute myeloid leukemia, due to receive a stem cell transplant.

The table lists this clonotype with many counts. The chain recombines TRBV29-1 with TRBJ1-1, with 7 nucleotides matching TRBD1. There are 16 residues in the CDR3. Per germline, CDR1 SQVTM and CDR2 ANQGSEA. V lost 0 bases and J lost 3; bases outside the gene matches: 10. CDR3 in DNA: TGCAGCGTTGAAGATCGCGGCGGGGGACAGTACACTGAAGCTTTCTTT. Translating it yields CSVEDRGGGQYTEAFF.

This clonotype was seen ten or more times. The rearrangement links TRBV25-1 to TRBJ2-7; D is unclear. Germline CDR1 and CDR2: MGHDK and SYGVNS. Trimming left V 4 bases short and J 1 base short, with 5 bases between. The CDR3 has 12 amino acids. CDR3 coding DNA: TGTGCCAGCAGTGCACAGTCCTACGAGCAGTACTTC. Its translation: CASSAQSYEQYF.

This clonotype was seen many times. The rearrangement links TRBV7-6 to TRBJ2-7; the D gene is possibly TRBD1 (5 bases). Germline V gene sequence: CDR1 SGHVS, CDR2 FNYEAQ. CDR3 length equals 15 residues. The V end lost 6 bases, the J end lost 2 bases, and 17 bases lay between the germline ends. The CDR3 DNA follows: TGTGCCAGCAGTCAAACCGACAGTGGACCCTACGAGCAGTACTTC. This codes for CASSQTDSGPYEQYF.

J is TRBJ2-3 and V is TRBV4-3; D gene uncertain. The ends were cut back, 1 base at V and 6 bases at J, with 8 bases in the middle. This CDR3 has 13 residues. From germline, CDR1 is LGHNA and CDR2 YSLEER. CDR3 coding DNA: TGCGCCAGCAGCCAAGTATATGAGGATACGCAGTATTTT. It encodes CASSQVYEDTQYF.

This clonotype was picked up many times. The rearrangement links TRBV4-2 to TRBJ2-1, with TRBD2 matching over 12 bases. The germline V gene has CDR1 LGHNA and CDR2 YNFKEQ. V shed 1 base and J 1 base; nucleotides not matched to a gene: 5. The length of the CDR3 is 18 residues. The CDR3 DNA reads as TGTGCCAGCAGCCAAGGACTAGCGGGAGTCGGATCCTACAATGAGCAGTTCTTC. This translates into CASSQGLAGVGSYNEQFF.

Comments on this clonotype: Being one base from a much bigger clone, this may be a read error. The chain uses TRBV21-1 and TRBJ1-2; TRBD1, the D gene given by the table, was not confirmed from the DNA. TRBV21-1 is a pseudogene. The CDR3 length is 18 residues. Here the CDR3 DNA reads TGTGCCAGCAGCAAGGATGTCGACAGGGGATGGCCATCAGGTGGCTACACCTTC. Protein product: CASSKDVDRGWPSGGYTF.

This clonotype was seen at least ten times. This chain connects TRBV7-2 to TRBJ1-2; 7 bases agree with TRBD1. Trimming removed 6 bases from V and 3 bases from J; junction bases left unmatched: 4. CDR3 length: 13 amino acids. The germline CDR1 and CDR2 sequences are SGHTA and FQGNSA. The CDR3 region is CASSRGPDYGYTF. CDR3 DNA sequence: TGTGCCAGCAGTAGGGGGCCGGACTATGGCTACACCTTC.

This clonotype was picked up many times. V gene TRBV6-2 or TRBV6-3 combines with J gene TRBJ2-1; 12 nucleotides match TRBD1. Germline V lookup: CDR1 MNHEY, CDR2 SVGEGT. This CDR3 contains 16 residues. J lost 4 bases, V lost 2 bases, and 3 bases had no gene match. The DNA for the CDR3 is TGTGCCAGCAGTTACGGGGGACAGGGGGCGTACAATGAGCAGTTCTTC. Translating it yields CASSYGGQGAYNEQFF.

In this sample, this clonotype turned up many times. The rearrangement links TRBV7-9 to TRBJ2-3; 8 bases agree with TRBD1. J lost 6 bases, V lost 5 bases, and 10 bases had no gene match. CDR1 and CDR2 from the germline V gene are SEHNR and FQNEAQ (reference sequence). The CDR3 length is 15 residues. The DNA for the CDR3 is TGTGCCAGCAGCCATGGGACAGGTCCCCTGGATACGCAGTATTTT. Protein product: CASSHGTGPLDTQYF.

This clonotype was observed many times. The rearrangement links TRBV27 to TRBJ1-2, with D unresolved. CDR1 MNHEY and CDR2 SMNVEV come from the germline V gene (reference sequence). Trimming left V 2 bases short and J 3 bases short, with 7 bases between. The CDR3 is 13 amino acids. CDR3 DNA sequence: TGTGCCAGCAGTTTAAGATACGACTATGGCTACACCTTC. It encodes CASSLRYDYGYTF.

This clonotype was observed at least ten times. This chain joins TRBV20-1 and TRBJ1-1, with D possibly TRBD1 on 5 matching bases. Germline V gives CDR1 DFQATT, CDR2 SNEGSKA (reference sequence). The V end was cut by 4 bases, the J end by 1 base, with 10 bases between. This CDR3 is 13 amino acids long. The CDR3 reads CSAMGQTNTEAFF. The CDR3 DNA follows: TGCAGTGCTATGGGGCAAACGAACACTGAAGCTTTCTTT.

The table lists this clonotype with many counts. The chain carries TRBV12-3 or TRBV12-4 and TRBJ2-1, with D possibly matching TRBD1 (6 bases). V gave up 6 bases and J gave up 9 bases, with 15 bases separating them. The CDR3 is made up of 13 amino acids. The CDR3 DNA reads TGTGCCAGCAGCGTAGTGGGGGCGGGTGAGCAGTTCTTC. It codes for CASSVVGAGEQFF.

This clonotype was observed a few times. The chain employs TRBV11-1 and TRBJ2-6, with D hard to call. This CDR3 has 16 amino acids. The germline gives CDR1 SGHAT, CDR2 FQDESV (reference sequence). Trimming shortened V by 5 bases and J by 0 bases, and 11 bases separated the two germline ends. The CDR3 here is CASSAGRASGANVLTF. For the CDR3, the DNA is TGTGCCAGCAGCGCCGGACGGGCCTCTGGGGCCAACGTCCTGACTTTC.

This clonotype occurred many times. The rearrangement uses TRBV27 and TRBJ2-5, with TRBD2 matching over 11 bases. V gave up 5 bases and J gave up 3 bases; unmatched junction bases: 11. Per germline, CDR1 MNHEY and CDR2 SMNVEV (reference sequence). This CDR3 spans 17 amino acids. CDR3 region: CASSTTTLAGGEETQYF. DNA of the CDR3: TGTGCCAGCAGTACCACGACTCTAGCGGGAGGAGAAGAGACCCAGTACTTC.

V usage is TRBV9 and J usage is TRBJ1-2; D gene unclear. CDR3 size: 13 residues. Germline assignment: CDR1 SGDLS and CDR2 YYNGEE. Trimming pared 4 bases from V and 4 bases from J, leaving 11 bases between. The CDR3 sequence is CASSKDGTYGYTF. For the CDR3, the DNA is TGTGCCAGCAGCAAGGACGGTACCTATGGCTACACCTTC.

This clonotype has only a few counts. V and J are TRBV12-3 or TRBV12-4 and TRBJ1-5, with D unresolved. This CDR3 comprises 13 residues. Trimming pared 3 bases from V and 8 bases from J, leaving 11 bases between. CDR3 region: CASSFRNLKPQHF. CDR3 sequence (DNA): TGTGCCAGCAGTTTTCGTAATTTGAAGCCCCAGCATTTT.

V is TRBV12-3 or TRBV12-4 and J is TRBJ2-5; the match to TRBD2 covers 11 bases. J lost 2 bases, V lost 5 bases, and 10 bases had no gene match. CDR3 length: 17 residues. The CDR3 coding sequence is TGTGCCAGCAGTCTGTATTGGGGGACTAGCGGACAAGAGACCCAGTACTTC. Residues: CASSLYWGTSGQETQYF.

This clonotype was counted at least ten times. V is TRBV29-1 and J is TRBJ1-1; no firm D call. CDR3 size: 14 residues. V lost 0 bases, J lost 0 bases, and 8 bases lay in between. Germline CDR1 reads SQVTM; CDR2 reads ANQGSEA. DNA for the CDR3: TGCAGCGTTGAAGATAGGCCATTGAACACTGAAGCTTTCTTT. As protein: CSVEDRPLNTEAFF.

This clonotype showed up just a few times. The chain combines TRBV5-4 with TRBJ1-6; D is uncertain. The CDR3 has 15 residues. Deletions cut 0 bases from V and 15 bases from J, with 19 bases between. Germline CDR1 and CDR2: SGHNT and YYREEE (reference sequence). DNA of the CDR3: TGTGCCAGCAGCTTGGTCAAGCGAAGGGAACTTCTCCTCCACTTT. Its translation: CASSLVKRRELLLHF.

This clonotype occurred many times. The chain links TRBV5-1 to TRBJ2-3; D uncertain. The CDR3 is made up of 15 amino acids. Looked up from germline, CDR1 is SGHRS and CDR2 is YFSETQ. The V end lost 4 bases, the J end lost 0 bases, and 12 bases lay between the germline ends. CDR3 nucleotides: TGCGCCAGCAGCCTAACACCATCTAGCACAGATACGCAGTATTTT. Translating it yields CASSLTPSSTDTQYF.

This clonotype was found many times. CDR3 nucleotide sequence: TGCGCCAGCAGCTTGAACCCCGGGACAGCAACGAACACCGGGGAGCTGTTTTTT. Its protein is CASSLNPGTATNTGELFF. The J gene is TRBJ2-2, the V gene TRBV5-1, with 7 bases identical to TRBD1. The germline CDR1 and CDR2 sequences are SGHRS and YFSETQ. This CDR3 comprises 18 residues. The junction had 9 bases not matched to a gene; V was cut back by 1 base and J by 0 bases. The variable domain in full, completed from reference TRBV5-1 and TRBJ2-2, reads KAGVTQTPRYLIKTRGQQVTLSCSPISGHRSVSWYQQTPGQGLQFLFEYFSETQRNKGNFPGRFSGRQFSNSRSEMNVSTLELGDSALYLCASSLNPGTATNTGELFFGEGSRLTVL.

The gene calls are TRBV7-2 and TRBJ1-2; D gene ambiguous. Germline assignment: CDR1 SGHTA and CDR2 FQGNSA. The CDR3 length is 15 residues. V lost 5 bases and J lost 4, with 17 bases in between. CDR3 nucleotides: TGTGCCAGCAGCCCTAGTGTGCGACGGACCTATGGCTACACCTTC. Protein product: CASSPSVRRTYGYTF.

This clonotype was seen at least ten times. This chain uses TRBV18 with TRBJ2-1, with 9 bases that match TRBD1. J gave up 5 bases and V 1 base, and 6 bases lay outside the gene matches. Germline V gives CDR1 KGHSH, CDR2 LQKENI. The length of the CDR3 is 16 residues. CDR3 residues: CASSPRTGVADNEQFF. The CDR3, as DNA: TGTGCCAGCTCACCACGGACAGGGGTGGCTGACAATGAGCAGTTCTTC.

This clonotype was detected ten times or more. The chain employs TRBV29-1 and TRBJ2-7; D is uncertain. V was pared by 1 base and J by 2 bases, with 9 bases between. Germline loops: CDR1 SQVTM, CDR2 ANQGSEA. This CDR3 has 13 amino acids. CDR3 residues: CSVEAPQTYEQYF. Here the CDR3 DNA reads TGCAGCGTTGAAGCACCACAGACCTACGAGCAGTACTTC.

This clonotype was recorded at least ten times. This chain connects TRBV12-3 or TRBV12-4 to TRBJ2-3; maybe TRBD2 (6 bases). The CDR3 length is 15 residues. V lost 1 base and J lost 2, with 10 bases in between. CDR3: CASSLVGDFTDTQYF. The CDR3 region has the DNA TGTGCCAGCAGTTTAGTGGGGGACTTCACAGATACGCAGTATTTT.

This chain joins TRBV20-1 and TRBJ2-1, with TRBD2 matching 11 bases. Losses at the gene ends were 5 bases for V and 1 base for J; bases not matched to a gene: 10. From germline, CDR1 is DFQATT and CDR2 SNEGSKA (reference sequence). CDR3 length: 17 residues. CDR3 sequence: CSAAVIGLAGSYNEQFF. The CDR3 DNA is TGCAGTGCTGCCGTTATTGGACTAGCGGGTTCCTACAATGAGCAGTTCTTC.

This clonotype was recorded many times. The chain joins TRBV7-2 to TRBJ2-2; the D gene is possibly TRBD2 (6 bases). The V gene's germline CDR1 is SGHTA and CDR2 FQGNSA. This CDR3 contains 13 residues. Trimming removed 0 bases from V and 7 bases from J, with 6 bases in between. CDR3 nucleotides: TGTGCCAGCAGCTTAGCGGGAGGCGGGGAGCTGTTTTTT. This translates into CASSLAGGGELFF. The variable domain in full, with the rest retrieved from reference TRBV7-2 and TRBJ2-2, is GAGVSQSPSNKVTEKGKDVELRCDPISGHTALYWYRQSLGQGLEFLIYFQGNSAPDKSGLPSDRFSAERTGGSVSTLTIQRTQQEDSAVYLCASSLAGGGELFFGEGSRLTVL.

In this sample, this clonotype turned up many times. The rearrangement links TRBV7-9 to TRBJ2-1, with 9 bases fitting TRBD1. The V and J ends lost 2 bases and 3 bases, in that order; junction bases with no gene match: 5. Germline assignment: CDR1 SEHNR and CDR2 FQNEAQ (reference sequence). The CDR3 is made up of 16 amino acids. The CDR3 loop is CASSLRGTGYYNEQFF. In nucleotides, the CDR3 is TGTGCCAGCAGCTTACGAGGGACAGGGTACTACAATGAGCAGTTCTTC.

The V call is TRBV11-2, the J call TRBJ2-7, with 10 positions matching TRBD1. Germline-derived CDR1 and CDR2 are SGHAT and FQNNGV. The CDR3 has 16 residues. Trimming took 4 bases from V and 2 from J; bases not matched to a gene: 8. The CDR3: CASSSAGTGVPYEQYF. In nucleotides, the CDR3 is TGTGCCAGCAGCTCCGCCGGGACAGGGGTCCCCTACGAGCAGTACTTC.